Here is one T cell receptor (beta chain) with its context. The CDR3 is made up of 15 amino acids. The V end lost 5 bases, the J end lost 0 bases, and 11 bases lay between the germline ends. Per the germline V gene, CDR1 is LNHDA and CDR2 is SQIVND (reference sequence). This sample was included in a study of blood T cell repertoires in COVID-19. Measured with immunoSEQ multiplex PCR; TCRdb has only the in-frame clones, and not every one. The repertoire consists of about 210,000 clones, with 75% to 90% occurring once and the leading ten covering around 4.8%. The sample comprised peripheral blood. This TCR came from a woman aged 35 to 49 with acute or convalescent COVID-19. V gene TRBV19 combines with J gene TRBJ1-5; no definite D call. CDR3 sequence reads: CASSPRTHSNQPQHF. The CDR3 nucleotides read TGTGCCAGTAGTCCCCGGACTCATAGCAATCAGCCCCAGCATTTT.